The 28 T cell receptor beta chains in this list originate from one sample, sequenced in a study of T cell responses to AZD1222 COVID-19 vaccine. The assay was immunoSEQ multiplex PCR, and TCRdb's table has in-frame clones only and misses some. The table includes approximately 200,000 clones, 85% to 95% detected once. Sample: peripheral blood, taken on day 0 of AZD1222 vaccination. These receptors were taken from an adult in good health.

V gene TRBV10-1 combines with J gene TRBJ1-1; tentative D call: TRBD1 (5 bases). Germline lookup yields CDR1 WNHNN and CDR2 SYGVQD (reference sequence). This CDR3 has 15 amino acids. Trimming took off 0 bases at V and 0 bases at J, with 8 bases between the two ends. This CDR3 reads CASSESLGLNTEAFF. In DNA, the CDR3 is TGCGCCAGCAGTGAGTCGTTGGGACTGAACACTGAAGCTTTCTTT.

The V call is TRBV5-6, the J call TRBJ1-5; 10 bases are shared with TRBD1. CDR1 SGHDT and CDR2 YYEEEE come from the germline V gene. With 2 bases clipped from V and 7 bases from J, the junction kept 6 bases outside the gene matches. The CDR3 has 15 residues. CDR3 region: CASSFGDRGIQPQHF. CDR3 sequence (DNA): TGTGCCAGCAGCTTTGGGGACAGGGGAATACAGCCCCAGCATTTT. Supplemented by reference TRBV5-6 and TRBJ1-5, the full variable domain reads DAGVTQSPTHLIKTRGQQVTLRCSPKSGHDTVSWYQQALGQGPQFIFQYYEEEERQRGNFPDRFSGHQFPNYSSELNVNALLLGDSALYLCASSFGDRGIQPQHFGDGTRLSIL.

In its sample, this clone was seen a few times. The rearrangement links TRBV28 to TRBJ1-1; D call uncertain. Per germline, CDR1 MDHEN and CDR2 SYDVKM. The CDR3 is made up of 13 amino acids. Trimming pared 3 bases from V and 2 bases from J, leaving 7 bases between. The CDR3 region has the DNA TGTGCCAGCAGTTTGGTGGAAAACACTGAAGCTTTCTTT. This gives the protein CASSLVENTEAFF.

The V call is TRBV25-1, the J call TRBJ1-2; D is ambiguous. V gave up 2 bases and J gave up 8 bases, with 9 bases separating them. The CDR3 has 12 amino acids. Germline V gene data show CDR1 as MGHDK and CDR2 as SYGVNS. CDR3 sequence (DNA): TGTGCCAGCAGTGAACTACCCGGGGGCTACACCTTC. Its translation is CASSELPGGYTF.

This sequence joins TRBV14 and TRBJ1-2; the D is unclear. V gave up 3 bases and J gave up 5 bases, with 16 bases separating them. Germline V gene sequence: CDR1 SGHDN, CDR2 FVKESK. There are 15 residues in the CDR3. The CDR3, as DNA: TGTGCCAGCAGCCAGAGTGGGCTGGATTTATATGGCTACACCTTC. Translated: CASSQSGLDLYGYTF.

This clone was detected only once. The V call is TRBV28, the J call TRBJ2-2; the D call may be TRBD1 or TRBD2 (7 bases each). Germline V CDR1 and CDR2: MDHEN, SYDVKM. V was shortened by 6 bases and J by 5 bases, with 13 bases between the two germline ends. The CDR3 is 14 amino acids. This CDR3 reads CASRRQGGTGELFF. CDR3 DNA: TGTGCCAGCAGGAGACAGGGAGGGACCGGGGAGCTGTTTTTT.

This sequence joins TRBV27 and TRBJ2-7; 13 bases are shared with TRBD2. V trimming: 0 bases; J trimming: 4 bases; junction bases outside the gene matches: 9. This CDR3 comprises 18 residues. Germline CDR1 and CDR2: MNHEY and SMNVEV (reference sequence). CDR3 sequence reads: CASSLSWRQTSGRYEQYF. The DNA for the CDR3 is TGTGCCAGCAGTTTATCTTGGCGGCAGACTAGCGGGAGGTACGAGCAGTACTTC.

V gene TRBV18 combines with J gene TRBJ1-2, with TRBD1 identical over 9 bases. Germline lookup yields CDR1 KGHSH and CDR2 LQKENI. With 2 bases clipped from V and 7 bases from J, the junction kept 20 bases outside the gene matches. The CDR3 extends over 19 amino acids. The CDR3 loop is CASSPIRMLTGTGSSGYTF. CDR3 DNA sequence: TGTGCCAGCTCACCAATCAGGATGCTGACCGGGACAGGGTCATCTGGCTACACCTTC. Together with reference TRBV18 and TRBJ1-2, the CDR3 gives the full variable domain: NAGVMQNPRHLVRRRGQEARLRCSPMKGHSHVYWYRQLPEEGLKFMVYLQKENIIDESGMPKERFSAEFPKEGPSILRIQQVVRGDSAAYFCASSPIRMLTGTGSSGYTFGSGTRLTVV.

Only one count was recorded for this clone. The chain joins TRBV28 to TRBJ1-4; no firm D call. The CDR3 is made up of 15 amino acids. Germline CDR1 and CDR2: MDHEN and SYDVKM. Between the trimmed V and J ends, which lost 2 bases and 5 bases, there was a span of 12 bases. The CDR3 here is CASSLPLTVNEKLFF. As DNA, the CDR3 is TGTGCCAGCAGTTTACCCTTAACAGTAAATGAAAAACTGTTTTTT.

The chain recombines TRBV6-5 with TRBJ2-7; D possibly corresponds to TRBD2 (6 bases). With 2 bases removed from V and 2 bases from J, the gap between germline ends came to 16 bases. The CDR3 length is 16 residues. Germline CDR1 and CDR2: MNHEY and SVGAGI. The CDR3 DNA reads TGTGCCAGCAGTTACCCCCACACTAGCATCGCCTACGAGCAGTACTTC. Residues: CASSYPHTSIAYEQYF.

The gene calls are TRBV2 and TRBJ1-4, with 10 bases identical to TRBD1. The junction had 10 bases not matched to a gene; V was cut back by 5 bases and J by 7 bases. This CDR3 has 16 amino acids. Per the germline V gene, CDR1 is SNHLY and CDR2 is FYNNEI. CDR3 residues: CASSTRRDRGIEKLFF. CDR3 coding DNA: TGTGCCAGCAGTACACGTAGGGACAGGGGAATTGAAAAACTGTTTTTT.

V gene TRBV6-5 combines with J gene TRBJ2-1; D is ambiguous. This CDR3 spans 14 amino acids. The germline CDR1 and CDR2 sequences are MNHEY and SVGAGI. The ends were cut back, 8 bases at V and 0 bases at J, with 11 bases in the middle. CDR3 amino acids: CASARVGSYNEQFF. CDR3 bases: TGTGCCAGCGCACGGGTGGGCTCCTACAATGAGCAGTTCTTC.

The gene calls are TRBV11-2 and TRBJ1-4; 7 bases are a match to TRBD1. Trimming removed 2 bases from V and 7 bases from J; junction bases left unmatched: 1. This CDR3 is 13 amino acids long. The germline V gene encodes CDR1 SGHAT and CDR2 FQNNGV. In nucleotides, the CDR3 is TGTGCCAGCAGCTTAAACAGGGGTGAAAAACTGTTTTTT. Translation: CASSLNRGEKLFF.

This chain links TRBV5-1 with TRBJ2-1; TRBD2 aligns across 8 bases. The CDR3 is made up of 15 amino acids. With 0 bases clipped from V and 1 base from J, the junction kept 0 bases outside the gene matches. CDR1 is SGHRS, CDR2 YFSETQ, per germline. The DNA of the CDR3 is TGCGCCAGCAGCTTGGCTAGCGGGTCCTACAATGAGCAGTTCTTC. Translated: CASSLASGSYNEQFF.

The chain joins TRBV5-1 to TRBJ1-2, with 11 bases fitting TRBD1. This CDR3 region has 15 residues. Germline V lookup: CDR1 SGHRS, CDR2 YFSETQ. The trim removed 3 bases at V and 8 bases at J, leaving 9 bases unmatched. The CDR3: CASSSGQGALVGYTF. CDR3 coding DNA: TGCGCCAGCAGCTCAGGACAGGGGGCCTTAGTCGGCTACACCTTC. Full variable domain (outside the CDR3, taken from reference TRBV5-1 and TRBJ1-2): KAGVTQTPRYLIKTRGQQVTLSCSPISGHRSVSWYQQTPGQGLQFLFEYFSETQRNKGNFPGRFSGRQFSNSRSEMNVSTLELGDSALYLCASSSGQGALVGYTFGSGTRLTVV.

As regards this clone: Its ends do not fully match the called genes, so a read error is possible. As DNA, the CDR3 is TGTGCCAGCAGTAAAGGACCGCGGACTAGCGGGAGCGCAGATACGCAGTATTTT. This gives the protein CASSKGPRTSGSADTQYF. This chain connects TRBV19 to TRBJ2-3; TRBD2 aligns across 13 bases. The germline CDR1 and CDR2 sequences are LNHDA and SQIVND (reference sequence). The CDR3 runs to 18 residues. Full variable domain (missing parts from reference TRBV19 and TRBJ2-3): DGGITQSPKYLFRKEGQNVTLSCEQNLNHDAMYWYRQDPGQGLRLIYYSQIVNDFQKGDIAEGYSVSREKKESFPLTVTSAQKNPTAFYLCASSKGPRTSGSADTQYFGPGTRLTVL.

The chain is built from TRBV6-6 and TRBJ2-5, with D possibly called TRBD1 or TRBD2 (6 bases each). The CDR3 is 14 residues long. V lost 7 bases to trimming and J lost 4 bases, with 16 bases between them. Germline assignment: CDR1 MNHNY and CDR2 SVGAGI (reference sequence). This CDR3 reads CASTLTGGGETQYF. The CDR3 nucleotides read TGTGCCAGCACTCTTACTGGAGGGGGAGAGACCCAGTACTTC.

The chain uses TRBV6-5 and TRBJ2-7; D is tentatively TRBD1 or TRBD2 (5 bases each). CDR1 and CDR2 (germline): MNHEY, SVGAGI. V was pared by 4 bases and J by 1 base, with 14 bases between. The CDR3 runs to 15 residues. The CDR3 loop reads CASSFRGQISYEQYF. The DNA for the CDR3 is TGTGCCAGCAGTTTCCGGGGCCAAATATCCTACGAGCAGTACTTC.

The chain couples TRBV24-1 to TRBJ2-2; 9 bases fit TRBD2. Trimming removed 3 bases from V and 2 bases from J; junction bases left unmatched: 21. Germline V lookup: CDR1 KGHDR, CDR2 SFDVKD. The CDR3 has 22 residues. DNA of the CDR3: TGTGCCACCAGTGATCCGACTAGCGGAGGCCTCACTGTTTCTGGTAACACCGGGGAGCTGTTTTTT. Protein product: CATSDPTSGGLTVSGNTGELFF.

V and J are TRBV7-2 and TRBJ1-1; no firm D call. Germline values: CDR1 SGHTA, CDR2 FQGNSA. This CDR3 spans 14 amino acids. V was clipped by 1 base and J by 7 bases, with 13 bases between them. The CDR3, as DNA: TGTGCCAGCAGCTTAGGCCGAAATGAGCTTGAAGCTTTCTTT. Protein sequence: CASSLGRNELEAFF.

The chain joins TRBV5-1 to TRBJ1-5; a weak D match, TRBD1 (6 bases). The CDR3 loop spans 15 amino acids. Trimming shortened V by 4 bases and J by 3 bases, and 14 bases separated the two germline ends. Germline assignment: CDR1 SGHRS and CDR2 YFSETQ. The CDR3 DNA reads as TGCGCCAGCAGCACCGGGGGGGGCCCCAATCAGCCCCAGCATTTT. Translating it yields CASSTGGGPNQPQHF.

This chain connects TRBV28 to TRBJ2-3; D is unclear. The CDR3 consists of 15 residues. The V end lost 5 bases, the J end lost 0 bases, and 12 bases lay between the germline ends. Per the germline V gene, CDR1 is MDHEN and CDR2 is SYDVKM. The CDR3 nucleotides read TGTGCCAGCAGTCCATACACAAGAAGCACAGATACGCAGTATTTT. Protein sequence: CASSPYTRSTDTQYF.

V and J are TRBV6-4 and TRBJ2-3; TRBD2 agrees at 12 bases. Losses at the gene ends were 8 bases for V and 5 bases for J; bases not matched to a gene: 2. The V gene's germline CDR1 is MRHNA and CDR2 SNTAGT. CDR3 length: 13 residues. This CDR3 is CASAGLAGDTQYF. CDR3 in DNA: TGTGCCAGCGCGGGACTAGCGGGAGATACGCAGTATTTT.

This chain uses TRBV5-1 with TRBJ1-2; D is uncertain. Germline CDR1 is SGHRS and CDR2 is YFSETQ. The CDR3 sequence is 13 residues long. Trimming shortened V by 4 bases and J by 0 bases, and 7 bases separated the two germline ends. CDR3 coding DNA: TGCGCCAGCAGCGCCGCCTCTAACTATGGCTACACCTTC. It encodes CASSAASNYGYTF.

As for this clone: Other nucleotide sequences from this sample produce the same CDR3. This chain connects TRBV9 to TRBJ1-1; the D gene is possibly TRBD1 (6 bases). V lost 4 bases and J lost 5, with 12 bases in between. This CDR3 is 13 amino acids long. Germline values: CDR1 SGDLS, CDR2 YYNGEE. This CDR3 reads CASSPTGITEAFF. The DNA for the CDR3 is TGTGCCAGCAGCCCCACAGGGATTACTGAAGCTTTCTTT.

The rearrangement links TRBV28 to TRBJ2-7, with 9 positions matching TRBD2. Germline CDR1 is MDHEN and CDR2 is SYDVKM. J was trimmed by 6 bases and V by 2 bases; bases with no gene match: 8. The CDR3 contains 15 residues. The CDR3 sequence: CASSLISGSLSEQYF. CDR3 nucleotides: TGTGCCAGCAGTTTAATTAGCGGGAGTTTAAGCGAGCAGTACTTC.

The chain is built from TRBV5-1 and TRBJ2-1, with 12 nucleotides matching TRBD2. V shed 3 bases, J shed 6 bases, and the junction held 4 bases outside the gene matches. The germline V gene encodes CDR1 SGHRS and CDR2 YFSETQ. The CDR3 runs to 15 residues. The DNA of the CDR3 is TGCGCCAGCAGCTCCAGGACTAGCGGGACCAATGAGCAGTTCTTC. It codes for CASSSRTSGTNEQFF.

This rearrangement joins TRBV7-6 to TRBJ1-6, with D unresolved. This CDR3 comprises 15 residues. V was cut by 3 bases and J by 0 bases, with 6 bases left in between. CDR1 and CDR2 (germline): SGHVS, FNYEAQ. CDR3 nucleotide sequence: TGTGCCAGCAGCTTGTCGAGCTCCTATAATTCACCCCTCCACTTT. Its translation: CASSLSSSYNSPLHF.